The 20 T cell receptor beta chains reported below all come from one sample, sequenced in a study of CD8 T cells in ankylosing spondylitis. Using its own MiXCR run on the 5' RACE reads, TCRdb lists one record per CDR3 protein. The table records about 320,000 distinct CDR3 sequences, around 10% of them present only once. The sequenced sample consisted of blood, either unsorted or a sorted T cell fraction (not recorded which). These receptors were taken from a female donor with ankylosing spondylitis or in good health (not recorded which).

There are many counts of this clonotype. The rearrangement joins TRBV7-2 to TRBJ1-5; TRBD1 might be the D (5 bases). The length of the CDR3 is 14 residues. Germline CDR1 SGHTA, CDR2 FQGNSA. Deletions cut 2 bases from V and 5 bases from J, with 10 bases between. The CDR3 DNA sequence: TGTGCCAGCAGCTTAAAGGGGTTAGATCAGCCCCAGCATTTT. Its protein product is CASSLKGLDQPQHF.

In its sample, this clonotype was seen many times. The V and J genes are TRBV20-1 and TRBJ2-1, with 11 bases that match TRBD2. Germline-derived CDR1 and CDR2 are DFQATT and SNEGSKA (reference sequence). The CDR3 sequence is 15 residues long. The ends lost 0 bases at V and 9 bases at J; junction bases unmatched: 7. The CDR3 here is CSARDRSGRAIEQFF. The CDR3 coding sequence is TGCAGTGCTAGAGATCGTAGCGGGAGGGCCATTGAGCAGTTCTTC.

This clonotype was counted many times. The V and J genes are TRBV20-1 and TRBJ2-7, with 9 bases lining up with TRBD2. The V and J ends lost 0 bases and 3 bases, in that order; junction bases with no gene match: 6. CDR1 and CDR2 from the germline V gene are DFQATT and SNEGSKA (reference sequence). The CDR3 totals 15 residues. CDR3 sequence: CSARDLAGTLYEQYF. In DNA, the CDR3 is TGCAGTGCTAGAGATCTAGCGGGGACCCTCTACGAGCAGTACTTC.

Note on this clonotype: It may be a read error: a sequence one base away is much more abundant. This chain joins TRBV5-6 and TRBJ2-7, with no clear D. The CDR3 is 13 amino acids. Looked up from germline, CDR1 is SGHDT and CDR2 is YYEEEE. Trimming pared 3 bases from V and 1 base from J, leaving 8 bases between. CDR3 sequence reads: CASSYAVSYEQYF. As DNA, the CDR3 is TGTGCCAGCAGCTATGCCGTGTCCTACGAGCAGTACTTC. The full variable domain, its missing parts supplied by reference TRBV5-6 and TRBJ2-7, is DAGVTQSPTHLIKTRGQQVTLRCSPKSGHDTVSWYQQALGQGPQFIFQYYEEEERQRGNFPDRFSGHQFPNYSSELNVNALLLGDSALYLCASSYAVSYEQYFGPGTRLTVT.

This clonotype was picked up a small number of times. V gene TRBV28 combines with J gene TRBJ1-5; D ambiguous. Germline values: CDR1 MDHEN, CDR2 SYDVKM. The CDR3 totals 13 residues. V gave up 10 bases and J gave up 0 bases, with 10 bases separating them. The CDR3 bases are TGTGCCACTCGGTGGGGTAGCAATCAGCCCCAGCATTTT. Residues: CATRWGSNQPQHF.

This clonotype was recorded a few times. The V and J genes are TRBV20-1 and TRBJ1-6; 8 bases fit TRBD1. CDR1 is DFQATT and CDR2 is SNEGSKA in the germline V gene (reference sequence). The V gene end was trimmed by 5 bases and the J gene end by 5 bases; junction bases not matched to a gene: 5. CDR3 length: 14 amino acids. CDR3 sequence reads: CSAARGLNNSPLHF. CDR3 DNA: TGCAGTGCTGCCAGGGGGCTGAATAATTCACCCCTCCACTTT.

This chain links TRBV6-1 with TRBJ2-1, with TRBD1 identical over 8 bases. CDR1 and CDR2 (germline): MNHNS, SASEGT. This CDR3 is built from 16 residues. Trimming took 4 bases from V and 8 from J; bases not matched to a gene: 13. CDR3 DNA sequence: TGTGCCAGCAGTGGGGTCCGAGGACAGGGTCTCGATGAGCAGTTCTTC. Protein: CASSGVRGQGLDEQFF.

In its sample, this clonotype was seen many times. V usage is TRBV5-1 and J usage is TRBJ2-1; tentatively, D is TRBD1 (6 bases). Germline CDR1 SGHRS, CDR2 YFSETQ. Trimming took off 4 bases at V and 6 bases at J, with 17 bases between the two ends. The CDR3 loop spans 15 amino acids. For the CDR3, the DNA is TGCGCCAGCAGCCCACCCGGGACAACAAGCAATGAGCAGTTCTTC. This codes for CASSPPGTTSNEQFF.

In this sample, this clonotype turned up a few times. This chain connects TRBV5-1 to TRBJ2-3, with no clear D. Deletions cut 2 bases from V and 3 bases from J, with 4 bases between. CDR1 and CDR2 from the germline V gene are SGHRS and YFSETQ. The CDR3 covers 12 residues. The CDR3 DNA reads TGCGCCAGCAGCTTCAAGACAGATACGCAGTATTTT. Encoded protein: CASSFKTDTQYF.

V usage is TRBV11-2 and J usage is TRBJ2-4; D might be TRBD1 (6 bases). CDR1 is SGHAT and CDR2 is FQNNGV in the germline V gene. This CDR3 has 13 residues. V lost 6 bases and J lost 4, with 10 bases in between. CDR3 sequence: CASSSGQKNIQYF. CDR3 nucleotide sequence: TGTGCCAGCAGTTCAGGACAGAAAAACATTCAGTACTTC.

This chain uses TRBV4-3 with TRBJ2-2; TRBD2 agrees at 11 bases. CDR1 is LGHNA and CDR2 is YSLEER in the germline V gene. J lost 6 bases, V lost 0 bases, and 6 bases had no gene match. The CDR3 has 17 residues. The CDR3 loop reads CASSQDSGRAGAGELFF. The CDR3, as DNA: TGCGCCAGCAGCCAAGATAGCGGGAGGGCCGGGGCCGGGGAGCTGTTTTTT.

The chain joins TRBV20-1 to TRBJ2-7; D is undetermined. The V gene lost 1 base and the J gene lost 3 bases, with 10 bases spanning the gap. This CDR3 is built from 13 residues. The germline gives CDR1 DFQATT, CDR2 SNEGSKA (reference sequence). CDR3 in amino acids: CSARGASHYEQYF. The CDR3 coding sequence is TGCAGTGCTAGAGGGGCCTCTCACTACGAGCAGTACTTC.

The rearrangement uses TRBV19 and TRBJ1-1; a weak D match, TRBD1 (6 bases). CDR1 is LNHDA and CDR2 is SQIVND in the germline V gene (reference sequence). V shed 6 bases and J shed 5 bases, with 10 bases lying between them. The length of the CDR3 is 12 residues. CDR3 in DNA: TGTGCCAGTAGAACAGGGAGGACTGAAGCTTTCTTT. It yields the protein CASRTGRTEAFF.

In this sample, this clonotype turned up many times. The chain combines TRBV9 with TRBJ2-3; no clear D. This CDR3 spans 14 amino acids. Germline values: CDR1 SGDLS, CDR2 YYNGEE. V shed 0 bases and J shed 1 base, with 6 bases lying between them. Written as DNA, the CDR3 is TGTGCCAGCAGCGTAGCTGACCGCACAGATACGCAGTATTTT. Translation: CASSVADRTDTQYF. The full variable domain, completed using reference TRBV9 and TRBJ2-3, is DSGVTQTPKHLITATGQRVTLRCSPRSGDLSVYWYQQSLDQGLQFLIQYYNGEERAKGNILERFSAQQFPDLHSELNLSSLELGDSALYFCASSVADRTDTQYFGPGTRLTVL.

This clonotype was detected many times. The V gene is TRBV5-1, the J gene TRBJ1-3, with a possible D match to TRBD1 (6 bases). Trimming shortened V by 4 bases and J by 0 bases, and 32 bases separated the two germline ends. The V gene's germline CDR1 is SGHRS and CDR2 YFSETQ. The CDR3 has 22 residues. CDR3 in DNA: TGCGCCAGCAGCAACAGGACAGCGAAAACGCAACAAGCAACAAACTCTGGAAACACCATATATTTT. Its translation: CASSNRTAKTQQATNSGNTIYF.

This clonotype was found many times. The rearrangement links TRBV5-1 to TRBJ2-7; no definite D call. Germline CDR1 and CDR2: SGHRS and YFSETQ. V lost 2 bases and J lost 2, with 8 bases in between. The CDR3 spans 13 residues. The CDR3 reads CASSLDGAYEQYF. The CDR3 DNA reads TGCGCCAGCAGCTTAGACGGAGCCTACGAGCAGTACTTC.

At least ten counts were recorded for this clonotype. The V call is TRBV28, the J call TRBJ2-2; D perhaps matches TRBD1 (6 bases). Trimming removed 5 bases at V and 6 bases at J, with 19 bases between. Germline V gene data show CDR1 as MDHEN and CDR2 as SYDVKM. The CDR3 is 16 amino acids. Here the CDR3 DNA reads TGTGCCAGCAGTCCCACCCGGGACACGTGGGCCGGGGAGCTGTTTTTT. It translates to CASSPTRDTWAGELFF.

This clonotype appeared many times. The genes are TRBV20-1 and TRBJ2-7, with 9 bases that match TRBD2. Germline trimming cut 3 bases from V and 2 bases from J; bases unmatched to any gene: 5. The CDR3 is 14 residues long. The V gene's germline CDR1 is DFQATT and CDR2 SNEGSKA (reference sequence). Written as DNA, the CDR3 is TGCAGTGCTAGTGATCGCGGGAGGGCCTACGAGCAGTACTTC. Translated, it gives CSASDRGRAYEQYF.

In this sample, this clonotype turned up a few times. The chain is built from TRBV28 and TRBJ1-2; unclear D gene. Trimming took 4 bases from V and 2 from J, leaving 14 bases between them. Germline lookup yields CDR1 MDHEN and CDR2 SYDVKM. The CDR3 is made up of 15 amino acids. CDR3 coding DNA: TGTGCCAGCAGTTCCCCAGAGGCTACGAACTATGGCTACACCTTC. It specifies CASSSPEATNYGYTF.

The table lists this clonotype with a few counts. V and J are TRBV5-5 and TRBJ2-1, with TRBD1 as a possible D gene (6 bases). Looked up from germline, CDR1 is SGHKS and CDR2 is YYEKEE (reference sequence). With 7 bases removed from V and 5 bases from J, the gap between germline ends came to 10 bases. There are 12 residues in the CDR3. Here the CDR3 DNA reads TGTGCCAGCTGTAGGACAGACAATGAGCAGTTCTTC. It is translated as CASCRTDNEQFF.